This T cell receptor beta chain was captured in a study of OX40 agonist ivuxolimab in advanced cancers. Background on the whole study: The costimulatory receptor OX40 (CD134) was targeted by ivuxolimab, a fully human IgG2 agonistic monoclonal antibody. The paper covers the monotherapy dose-escalation part of the phase I ivuxolimab trial, which included N of about 50 patients. Three dose-escalation patients achieved partial responses, one with hepatocellular carcinoma and two with cutaneous melanoma. In the dose-escalation cohort, around four fifths of patients were male, and the mean age was 60 years with a range of roughly 23 to 79. Intravenous ivuxolimab was administered to patients every 2 weeks at six dose levels: 0.01, 0.1, 0.3, 1.5, 3 and 10 mg/kg. Of the approximately 50 dose-escalation patients, hepatocellular carcinoma was present in around 20, melanoma in around 15, renal cell carcinoma in 9 and head and neck cancer in 9. Prior anti-PD-1, anti-PD-L1 or anti-CTLA-4 therapy was permitted, and checkpoint inhibitors had been received by roughly 42% of dose-escalation patients. The point of sequencing TCRbeta in the periphery was to test whether ivuxolimab changed TCR sequence diversity and drove clonal T-cell expansion.

Patients with a history of autoimmune disease or receiving systemic immunosuppression were excluded from the trial. In every dose cohort, peripheral blood was drawn for TCR sequencing at baseline, cycle 4 day 1, and cycle 7 day 1. The samples were taken from a phase I, first-in-human, multicenter, open-label dose-escalation trial of ivuxolimab. The trial enrolled adults with locally advanced or metastatic head and neck squamous cell, hepatocellular, melanoma or renal cell carcinoma. CD4+ and CD8+ T cells were sorted separately from peripheral blood before TCR sequencing. The CDR3 covers 16 residues, taking in both the cysteine and the phenylalanine. Only the CDR3 region is kept as DNA, spanning 48 bases read in frame from base 1. Based on the germline V gene, the CDR1 and CDR2 sequences are SGDLS and YYNGEE. Trimming at the junction amounts to 3 bases on V and 7 bases on J, and the germline ends lie 17 bases apart.

Broader findings and caveats from the paper: Low levels of normalized T-cell clonal expansion were also seen in some patients who did not respond. At doses of 0.1 to 3.0 mg/kg, clonal expansion of both CD4+ and CD8+ blood T cells was observed from baseline to week 6. In the 0.1-3.0 mg/kg groups, partial responders were among the patients with the lowest normalized peripheral clonal expansion, particularly in CD8+ T cells. After ivuxolimab, more expanded clones were found on average in CD8+ T cells than in CD4+ T cells. The antigen specificity of the clonally expanded peripheral T cells was not determined.

Of note for this clone: Its antigen remains unidentified. There are no base qualities to consult, and no much larger clone falls within one base.

To sequence the TCRbeta CDR3 region, genomic DNA was isolated from the sorted cells. The immunoSEQ Assay was used for sequencing of TCRbeta CDR3 regions. The table comes from immuneACCESS by way of TCRdb, which keeps in-frame sequences with V and J called. Part of the clones is missing from these tables; in studies checked, under half for an unresolved V gene and the rest for unknown reasons. Counted in this sample were 70,000 or so clones; 75% to 90% of them appeared once. The ten largest clones capture approximately 3.8% of the sample. The chain joins TRBV9 to TRBJ1-6; 6 matching bases give a weak D call of TRBD1. The clonotype was recovered from an adult with an advanced solid tumor such as melanoma, head and neck, liver or kidney cancer. The sample here was CD4+ or CD8+ T cells sorted from blood, taken in a trial of the OX40 agonist ivuxolimab. The CDR3 region reads CASSARDKGGNSPLHF. The nucleotides are TGTGCCAGCAGCGCCCGGGACAAGGGCGGCAATTCACCCCTCCACTTT.